The clone carrying this T cell receptor beta chain was picked up one time. The sample is drawn from a study of T cell changes during pregnancy in multiple sclerosis. TCRdb keeps only in-frame clones here, not all; method: immunoSEQ multiplex PCR. The profile shows roughly 75,000 clones, approximately 94% of them singletons. This CDR3 region has 13 residues. CDR1 is KGHSH, CDR2 LQKENI, per germline. V lost 6 bases and J 4 bases, leaving 11 bases between the germline ends. The rearrangement uses TRBV18 and TRBJ2-3, with D perhaps TRBD1 (6 bases). The TCR sequence derives from a female donor in good health, enrolled as a control in a pregnancy study. The material sequenced was peripheral blood, taken after pregnancy. CDR3 DNA sequence: TGTGCCAGCTCCCCTGGGGGCGCAGATACGCAGTATTTT. This sequence encodes CASSPGGADTQYF. The whole variable domain, filled in from reference TRBV18 and TRBJ2-3, reads NAGVMQNPRHLVRRRGQEARLRCSPMKGHSHVYWYRQLPEEGLKFMVYLQKENIIDESGMPKERFSAEFPKEGPSILRIQQVVRGDSAAYFCASSPGGADTQYFGPGTRLTVL.